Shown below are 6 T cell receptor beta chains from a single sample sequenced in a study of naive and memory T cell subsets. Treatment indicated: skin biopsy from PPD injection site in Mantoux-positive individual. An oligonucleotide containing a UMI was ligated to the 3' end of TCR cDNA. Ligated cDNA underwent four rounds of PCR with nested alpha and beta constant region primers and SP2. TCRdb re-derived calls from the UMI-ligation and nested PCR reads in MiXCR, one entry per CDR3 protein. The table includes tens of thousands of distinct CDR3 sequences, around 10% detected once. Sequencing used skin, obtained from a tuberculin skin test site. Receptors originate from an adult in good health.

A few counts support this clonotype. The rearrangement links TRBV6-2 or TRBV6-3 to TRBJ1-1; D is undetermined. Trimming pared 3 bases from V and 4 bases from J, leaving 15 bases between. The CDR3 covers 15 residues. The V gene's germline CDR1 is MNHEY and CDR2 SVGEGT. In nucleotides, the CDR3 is TGTGCCAGCAGTTATGGTTCCAATCCGAGCACTGAAGCTTTCTTT. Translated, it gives CASSYGSNPSTEAFF.

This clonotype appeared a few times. The CDR3 bases are TGTGCCAGCAGCTTAAACAGGGAATACGAAAAACTGTTTTTT. It is translated as CASSLNREYEKLFF. The chain combines TRBV7-9 with TRBJ1-4; perhaps TRBD1 as D (6 bases). The CDR3 consists of 14 residues. Germline V CDR1 and CDR2: SEHNR, FQNEAQ (reference sequence). The V end was cut by 2 bases, the J end by 8 bases, with 12 bases between.

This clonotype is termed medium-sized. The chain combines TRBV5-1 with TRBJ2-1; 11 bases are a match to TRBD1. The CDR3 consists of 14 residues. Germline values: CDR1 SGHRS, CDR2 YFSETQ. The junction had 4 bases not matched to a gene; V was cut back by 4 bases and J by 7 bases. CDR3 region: CASSPGTGGNEQFF. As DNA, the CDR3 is TGCGCCAGCAGCCCCGGGACAGGGGGTAATGAGCAGTTCTTC.

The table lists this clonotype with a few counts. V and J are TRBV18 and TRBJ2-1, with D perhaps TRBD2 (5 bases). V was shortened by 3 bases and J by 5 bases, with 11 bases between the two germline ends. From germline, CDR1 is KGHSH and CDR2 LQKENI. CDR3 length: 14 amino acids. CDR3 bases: TGTGCCAGCTCACCTCTGGGGAGCCACAATGAGCAGTTCTTC. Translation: CASSPLGSHNEQFF. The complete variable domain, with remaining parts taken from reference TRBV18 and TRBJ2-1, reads NAGVMQNPRHLVRRRGQEARLRCSPMKGHSHVYWYRQLPEEGLKFMVYLQKENIIDESGMPKERFSAEFPKEGPSILRIQQVVRGDSAAYFCASSPLGSHNEQFFGPGTRLTVL.

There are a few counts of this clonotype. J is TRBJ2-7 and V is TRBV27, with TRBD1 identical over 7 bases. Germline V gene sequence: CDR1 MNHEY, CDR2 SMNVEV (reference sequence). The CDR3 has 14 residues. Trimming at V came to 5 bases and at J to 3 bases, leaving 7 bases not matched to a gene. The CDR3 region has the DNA TGTGCCAGCAGTATACAGGGGACCAACTACGAGCAGTACTTC. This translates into CASSIQGTNYEQYF.

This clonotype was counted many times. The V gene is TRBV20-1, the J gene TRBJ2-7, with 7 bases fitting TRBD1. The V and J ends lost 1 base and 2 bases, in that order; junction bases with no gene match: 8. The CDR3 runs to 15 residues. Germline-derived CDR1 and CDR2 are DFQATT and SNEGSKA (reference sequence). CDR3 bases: TGCAGTGCTAGAGTGCCGGGACAGAGCGCCTACGAGCAGTACTTC. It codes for CSARVPGQSAYEQYF.